The 2 T cell receptor beta chains given below trace back to one sample, sequenced in a study of shared clonotypes between healthy human individuals. The repertoire was sequenced with immunoSEQ multiplex PCR; TCRdb's copy has only in-frame clones and lacks some. The table lists roughly 2.5 million clones, 90% to 95% of them singletons. Source material: naive CD4+ T cells sorted from blood. Subset indicated: CD45RA+ positively selected. These receptors were taken from a man between 18 and 35 years old in good health.

The chain joins TRBV4-3 to TRBJ2-1; D is undetermined. V was shortened by 1 base and J by 4 bases, with 11 bases between the two germline ends. CDR1 and CDR2 (germline): LGHNA, YSLEER. This CDR3 is built from 15 residues. CDR3 nucleotide sequence: TGCGCCAGCAGCCAAGGATTAGGGCTATACAATGAGCAGTTCTTC. Protein: CASSQGLGLYNEQFF.

This clone appeared a single time. This chain uses TRBV5-1 with TRBJ2-3; TRBD2 matches 7 bases. Germline CDR1 is SGHRS and CDR2 is YFSETQ. CDR3 length equals 15 residues. Losses at the gene ends were 0 bases for V and 4 bases for J; bases not matched to a gene: 5. The CDR3 DNA sequence: TGCGCCAGCAGCTTGGGAGGGACTAACGCAGATACGCAGTATTTT. This gives the protein CASSLGGTNADTQYF.